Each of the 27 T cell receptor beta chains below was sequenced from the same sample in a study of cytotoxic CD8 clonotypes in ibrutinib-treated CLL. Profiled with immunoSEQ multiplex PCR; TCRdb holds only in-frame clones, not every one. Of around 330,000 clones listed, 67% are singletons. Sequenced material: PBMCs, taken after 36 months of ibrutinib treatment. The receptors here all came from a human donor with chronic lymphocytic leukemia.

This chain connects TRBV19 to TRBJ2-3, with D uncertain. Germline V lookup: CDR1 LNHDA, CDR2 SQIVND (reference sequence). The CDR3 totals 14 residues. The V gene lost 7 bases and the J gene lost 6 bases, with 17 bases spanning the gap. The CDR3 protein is CASTNPGAWDTQYF. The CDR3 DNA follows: TGTGCCAGTACCAACCCGGGCGCGTGGGATACGCAGTATTTT. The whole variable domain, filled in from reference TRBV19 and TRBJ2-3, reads DGGITQSPKYLFRKEGQNVTLSCEQNLNHDAMYWYRQDPGQGLRLIYYSQIVNDFQKGDIAEGYSVSREKKESFPLTVTSAQKNPTAFYLCASTNPGAWDTQYFGPGTRLTVL.

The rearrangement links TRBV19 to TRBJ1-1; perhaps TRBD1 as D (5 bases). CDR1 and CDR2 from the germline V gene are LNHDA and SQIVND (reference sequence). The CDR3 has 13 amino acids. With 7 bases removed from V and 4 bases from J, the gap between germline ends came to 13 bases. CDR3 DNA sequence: TGTGCCAGTATAGTTCACGGGGGCACTGAAGCTTTCTTT. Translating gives CASIVHGGTEAFF. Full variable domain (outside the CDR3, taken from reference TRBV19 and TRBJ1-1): DGGITQSPKYLFRKEGQNVTLSCEQNLNHDAMYWYRQDPGQGLRLIYYSQIVNDFQKGDIAEGYSVSREKKESFPLTVTSAQKNPTAFYLCASIVHGGTEAFFGQGTRLTVV.

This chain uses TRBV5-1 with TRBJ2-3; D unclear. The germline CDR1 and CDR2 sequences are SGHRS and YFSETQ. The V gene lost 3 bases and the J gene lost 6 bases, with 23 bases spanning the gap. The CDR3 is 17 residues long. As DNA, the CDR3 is TGCGCCAGCAGCTCAGAAGTGCTCGGTTCGGGTGGCGATACGCAGTATTTT. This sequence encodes CASSSEVLGSGGDTQYF.

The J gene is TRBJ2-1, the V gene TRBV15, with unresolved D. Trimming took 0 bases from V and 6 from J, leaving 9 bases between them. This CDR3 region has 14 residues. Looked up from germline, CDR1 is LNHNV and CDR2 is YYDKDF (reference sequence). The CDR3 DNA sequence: TGTGCCACCAGCAGAGATTATACGAGCAATGAGCAGTTCTTC. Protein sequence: CATSRDYTSNEQFF.

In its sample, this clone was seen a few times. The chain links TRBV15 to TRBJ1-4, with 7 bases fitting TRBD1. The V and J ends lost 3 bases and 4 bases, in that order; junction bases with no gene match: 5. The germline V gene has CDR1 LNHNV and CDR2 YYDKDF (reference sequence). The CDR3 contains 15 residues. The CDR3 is CATSRTGYDNEKLFF. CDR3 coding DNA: TGTGCCACCAGCAGGACAGGGTATGATAATGAAAAACTGTTTTTT.

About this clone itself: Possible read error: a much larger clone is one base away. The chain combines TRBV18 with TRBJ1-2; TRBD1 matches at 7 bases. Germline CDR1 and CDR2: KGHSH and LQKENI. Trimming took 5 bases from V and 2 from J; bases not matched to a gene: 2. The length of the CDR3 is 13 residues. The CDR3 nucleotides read TGTGCCAGCTCATCGGGACAGAACTATGGCTACACCTTC. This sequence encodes CASSSGQNYGYTF.

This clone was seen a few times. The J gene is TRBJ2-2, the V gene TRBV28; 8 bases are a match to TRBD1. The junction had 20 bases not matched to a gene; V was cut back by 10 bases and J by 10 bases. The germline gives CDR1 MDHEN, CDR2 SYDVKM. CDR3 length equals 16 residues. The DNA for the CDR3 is TGTGCCACCCAAACCGACAGGGGTGGTGGGGTTGCGGAGCTGTTTTTT. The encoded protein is CATQTDRGGGVAELFF.

CDR3 sequence: CASSPSLGTEAFF. Written as DNA, the CDR3 is TGTGCCAGCAGCCCTAGTTTGGGTACTGAAGCTTTCTTT. The rearrangement joins TRBV6-5 to TRBJ1-1; D uncertain. The V gene's germline CDR1 is MNHEY and CDR2 SVGAGI. Deletions cut 6 bases from V and 5 bases from J, with 13 bases between. This CDR3 is 13 amino acids long.

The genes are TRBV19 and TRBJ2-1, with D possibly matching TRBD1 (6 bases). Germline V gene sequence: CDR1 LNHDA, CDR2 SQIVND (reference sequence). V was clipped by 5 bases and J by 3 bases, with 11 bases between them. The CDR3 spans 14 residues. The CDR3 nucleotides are TGTGCCAGTAGTGCAGGGGAGTACTACAATGAGCAGTTCTTC. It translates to CASSAGEYYNEQFF.

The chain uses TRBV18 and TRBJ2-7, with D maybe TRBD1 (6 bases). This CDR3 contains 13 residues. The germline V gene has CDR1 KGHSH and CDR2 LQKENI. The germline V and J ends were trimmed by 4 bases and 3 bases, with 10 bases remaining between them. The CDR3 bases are TGTGCCAGCTCACAGGACAGCATCTACGAGCAGTACTTC. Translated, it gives CASSQDSIYEQYF.

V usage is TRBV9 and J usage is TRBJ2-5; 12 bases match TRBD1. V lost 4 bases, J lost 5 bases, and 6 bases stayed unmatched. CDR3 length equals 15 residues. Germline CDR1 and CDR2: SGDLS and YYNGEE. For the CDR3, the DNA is TGTGCCAGCAGCTGGGGACAGGGGGCTGGGGAGACCCAGTACTTC. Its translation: CASSWGQGAGETQYF.

This CDR3 is CASSQYPGPVYEQYF. CDR3 bases: TGCGCCAGCAGCCAATATCCGGGACCGGTCTACGAGCAGTACTTC. The gene calls are TRBV4-3 and TRBJ2-7; perhaps D is TRBD1 or TRBD2 (5 bases each). CDR3 size: 15 residues. V was shortened by 2 bases and J by 3 bases, with 14 bases between the two germline ends. The germline CDR1 and CDR2 sequences are LGHNA and YSLEER.

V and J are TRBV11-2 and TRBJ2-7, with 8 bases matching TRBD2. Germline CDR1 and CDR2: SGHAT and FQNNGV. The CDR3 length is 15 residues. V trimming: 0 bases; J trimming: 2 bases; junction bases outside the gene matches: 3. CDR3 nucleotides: TGTGCCAGCAGCTTAGAATCGGGAGGGACCTACGAGCAGTACTTC. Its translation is CASSLESGGTYEQYF.

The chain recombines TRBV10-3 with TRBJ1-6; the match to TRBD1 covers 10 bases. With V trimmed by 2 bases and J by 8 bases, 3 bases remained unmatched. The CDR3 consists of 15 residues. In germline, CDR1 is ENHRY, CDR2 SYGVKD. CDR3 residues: CAISEVGQGDSPLHF. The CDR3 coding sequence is TGTGCCATCAGTGAGGTTGGACAGGGGGATTCACCCCTCCACTTT.

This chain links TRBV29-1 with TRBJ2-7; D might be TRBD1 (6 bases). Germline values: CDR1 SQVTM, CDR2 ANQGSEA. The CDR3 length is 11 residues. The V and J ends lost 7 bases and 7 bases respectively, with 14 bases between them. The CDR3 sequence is CSATGFREQYF. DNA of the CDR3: TGCAGCGCCACAGGGTTTCGAGAGCAGTACTTC.

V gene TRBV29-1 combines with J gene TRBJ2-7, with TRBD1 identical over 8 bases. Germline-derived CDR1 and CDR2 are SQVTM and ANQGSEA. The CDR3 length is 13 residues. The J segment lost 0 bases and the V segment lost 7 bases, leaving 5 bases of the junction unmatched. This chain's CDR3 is CSGRTGSSYEQYF. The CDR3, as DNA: TGCAGCGGACGGACAGGGAGCTCCTACGAGCAGTACTTC.

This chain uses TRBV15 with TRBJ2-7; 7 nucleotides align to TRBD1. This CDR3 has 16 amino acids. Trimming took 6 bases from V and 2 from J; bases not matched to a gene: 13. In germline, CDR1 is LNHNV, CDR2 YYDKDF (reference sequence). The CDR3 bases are TGTGCCACCAGTCGAGGGGGCAGTTCTAAGCCCTACGAGCAGTACTTC. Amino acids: CATSRGGSSKPYEQYF.

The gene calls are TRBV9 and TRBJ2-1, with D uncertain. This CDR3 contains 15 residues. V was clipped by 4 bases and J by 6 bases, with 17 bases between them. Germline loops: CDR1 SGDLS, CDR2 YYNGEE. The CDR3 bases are TGTGCCAGCAGCCGGGCCCTATTGCTACCCAATGAGCAGTTCTTC. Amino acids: CASSRALLLPNEQFF.

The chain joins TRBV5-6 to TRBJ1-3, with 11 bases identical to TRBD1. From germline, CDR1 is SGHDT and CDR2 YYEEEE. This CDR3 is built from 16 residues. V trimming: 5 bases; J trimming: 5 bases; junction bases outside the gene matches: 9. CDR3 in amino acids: CASSPRTGGFRNTIYF. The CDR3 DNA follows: TGTGCCAGCAGTCCAAGGACAGGGGGCTTTAGAAACACCATATATTTT.

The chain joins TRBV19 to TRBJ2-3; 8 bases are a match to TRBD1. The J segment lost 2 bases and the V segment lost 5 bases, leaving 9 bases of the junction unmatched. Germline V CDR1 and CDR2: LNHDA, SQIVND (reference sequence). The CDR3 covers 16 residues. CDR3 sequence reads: CASSSQGAPSTDTQYF. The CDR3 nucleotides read TGTGCCAGTAGTTCCCAGGGGGCACCATCCACAGATACGCAGTATTTT.

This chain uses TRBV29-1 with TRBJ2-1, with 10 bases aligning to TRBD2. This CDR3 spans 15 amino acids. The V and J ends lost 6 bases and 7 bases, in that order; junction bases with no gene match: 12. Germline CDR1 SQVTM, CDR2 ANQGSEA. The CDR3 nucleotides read TGCAGCGTGAACCCCGGGACTAGCGCCTTTAATGAGCAGTTCTTC. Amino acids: CSVNPGTSAFNEQFF.

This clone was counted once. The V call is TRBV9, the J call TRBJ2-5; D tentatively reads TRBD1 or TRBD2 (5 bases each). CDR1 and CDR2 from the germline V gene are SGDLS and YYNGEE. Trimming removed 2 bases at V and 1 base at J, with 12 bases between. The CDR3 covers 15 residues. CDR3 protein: CASSVSGRPQETQYF. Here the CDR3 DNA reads TGTGCCAGCAGCGTGTCGGGGCGGCCCCAAGAGACCCAGTACTTC.

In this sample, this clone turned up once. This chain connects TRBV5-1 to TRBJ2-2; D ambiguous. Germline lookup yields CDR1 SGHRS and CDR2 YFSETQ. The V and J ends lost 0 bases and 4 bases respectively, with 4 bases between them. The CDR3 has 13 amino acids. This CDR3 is CASSLALTGELFF. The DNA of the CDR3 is TGCGCCAGCAGCTTGGCCCTCACCGGGGAGCTGTTTTTT.

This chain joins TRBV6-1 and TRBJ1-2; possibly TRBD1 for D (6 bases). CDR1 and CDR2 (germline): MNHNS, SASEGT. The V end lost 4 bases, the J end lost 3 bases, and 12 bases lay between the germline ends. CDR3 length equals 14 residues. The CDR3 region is CASSVLGADYGYTF. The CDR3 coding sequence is TGTGCCAGCAGTGTTTTGGGGGCGGACTATGGCTACACCTTC.

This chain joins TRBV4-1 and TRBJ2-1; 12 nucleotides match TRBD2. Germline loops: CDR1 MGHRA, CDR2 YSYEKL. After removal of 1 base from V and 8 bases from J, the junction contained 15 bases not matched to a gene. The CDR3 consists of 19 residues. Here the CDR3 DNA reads TGCGCCAGCAGCCAAGGCCGTCTAGCGGGAGGGCCTTGGCATTATGAGCAGTTCTTC. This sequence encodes CASSQGRLAGGPWHYEQFF.

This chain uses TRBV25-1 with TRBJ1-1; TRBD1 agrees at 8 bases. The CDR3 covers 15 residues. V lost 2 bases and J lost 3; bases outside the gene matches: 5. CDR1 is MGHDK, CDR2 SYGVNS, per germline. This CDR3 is CASSEPDRADTEAFF. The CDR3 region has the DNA TGTGCCAGCAGTGAACCGGACAGGGCGGACACTGAAGCTTTCTTT.

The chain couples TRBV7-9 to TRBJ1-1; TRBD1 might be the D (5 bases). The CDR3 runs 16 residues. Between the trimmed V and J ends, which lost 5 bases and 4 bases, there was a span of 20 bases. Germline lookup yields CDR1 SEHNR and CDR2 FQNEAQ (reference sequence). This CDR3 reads CASSTPGIWGSTEAFF. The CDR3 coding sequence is TGTGCCAGCAGCACGCCAGGGATTTGGGGGAGCACTGAAGCTTTCTTT.